This TCR beta chain was observed in a study of T-cell memory formation after mild COVID-19. In the study overall: Across donors, TCR clusters were largely donor specific.

The study's findings and limits: Whereas later expanders leaned CD4+, clones contracting day 15 to 85 showed a balanced CD4/CD8 makeup. Chiefly within CM and EM were the contracting CD4+ clones; CD8+ ones were within EMRA.

This clonotype occurred a few times. Its target is not known. TCRdb reanalysed the 5' RACE reads using MiXCR and keeps one entry per CDR3 protein. The sample carries about 350,000 distinct CDR3 sequences, approximately 29% recorded once. There are 14 residues in the CDR3. The V gene's germline CDR1 is SGHAT and CDR2 FQNNGV. V lost 5 bases and J lost 9; bases outside the gene matches: 7. Sequenced input: PBMCs or a T cell subset sorted from them (not recorded which). The chain joins TRBV11-2 to TRBJ2-1, with 10 positions matching TRBD2. The receptor was derived from an adult woman who had mild COVID-19 (a few samples of this study predate the infection). Cell type and time point are not known. In DNA form, the CDR3 reads TGTGCCAGCAGCCCAACGGGACTAGCGAGTGAGCAGTTCTTC. This codes for CASSPTGLASEQFF.